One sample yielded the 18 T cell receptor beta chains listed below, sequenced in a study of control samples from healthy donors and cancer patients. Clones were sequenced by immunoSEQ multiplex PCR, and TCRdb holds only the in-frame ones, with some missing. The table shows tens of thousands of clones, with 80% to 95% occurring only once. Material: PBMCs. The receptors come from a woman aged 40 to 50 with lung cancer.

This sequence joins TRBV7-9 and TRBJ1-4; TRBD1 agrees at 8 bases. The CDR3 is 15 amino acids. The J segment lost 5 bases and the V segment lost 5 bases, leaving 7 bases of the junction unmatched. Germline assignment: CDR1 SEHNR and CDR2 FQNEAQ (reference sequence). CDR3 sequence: CASSLGQALNEKLFF. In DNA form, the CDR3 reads TGTGCCAGCAGCCTGGGACAGGCCCTGAATGAAAAACTGTTTTTT. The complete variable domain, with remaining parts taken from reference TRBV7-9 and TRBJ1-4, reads DTGVSQNPRHKITKRGQNVTFRCDPISEHNRLYWYRQTLGQGPEFLTYFQNEAQLEKSRLLSDRFSAERPKGSFSTLEIQRTEQGDSAMYLCASSLGQALNEKLFFGSGTQLSVL.

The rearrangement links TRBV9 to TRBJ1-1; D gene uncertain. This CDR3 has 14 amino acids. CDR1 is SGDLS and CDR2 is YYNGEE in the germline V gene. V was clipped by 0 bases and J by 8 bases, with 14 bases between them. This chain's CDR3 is CASSVDGGSPEAFF. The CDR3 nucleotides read TGTGCCAGCAGCGTAGATGGAGGATCTCCAGAAGCTTTCTTT.

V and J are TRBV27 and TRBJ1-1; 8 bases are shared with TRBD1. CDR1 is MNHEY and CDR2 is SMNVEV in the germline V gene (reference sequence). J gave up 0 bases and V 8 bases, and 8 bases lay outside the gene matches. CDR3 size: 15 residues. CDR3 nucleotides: TGTGCCAGCCTGGGGGCAGGGGGCATGAACACTGAAGCTTTCTTT. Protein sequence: CASLGAGGMNTEAFF.

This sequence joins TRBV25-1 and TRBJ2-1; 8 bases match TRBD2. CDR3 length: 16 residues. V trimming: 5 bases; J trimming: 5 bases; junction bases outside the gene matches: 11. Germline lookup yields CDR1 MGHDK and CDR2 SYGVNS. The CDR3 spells CASSTNPGGPDNEQFF. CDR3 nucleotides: TGTGCCAGCAGTACCAATCCGGGGGGGCCGGACAATGAGCAGTTCTTC.

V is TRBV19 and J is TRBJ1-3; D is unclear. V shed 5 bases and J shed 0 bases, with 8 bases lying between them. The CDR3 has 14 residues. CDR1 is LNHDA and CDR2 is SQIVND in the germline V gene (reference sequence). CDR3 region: CASSQGNSGNTIYF. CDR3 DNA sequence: TGTGCCAGTAGTCAAGGGAACTCTGGAAACACCATATATTTT.

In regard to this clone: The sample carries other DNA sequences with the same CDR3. As DNA, the CDR3 is TGTGCCAGCAGTTTTCGGCTGAACACTGAAGCTTTCTTT. It translates to CASSFRLNTEAFF. The rearrangement links TRBV28 to TRBJ1-1; D is unclear. The CDR3 contains 13 residues. Germline V gene lookup returns CDR1 MDHEN and CDR2 SYDVKM. The ends were cut back, 3 bases at V and 0 bases at J, with 5 bases in the middle.

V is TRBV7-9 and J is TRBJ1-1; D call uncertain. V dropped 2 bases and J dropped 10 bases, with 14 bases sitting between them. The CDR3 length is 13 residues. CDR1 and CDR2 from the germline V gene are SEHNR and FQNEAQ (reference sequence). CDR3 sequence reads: CASSLSSRAGAFF. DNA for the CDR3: TGTGCCAGCAGCTTATCCAGTCGCGCCGGAGCTTTCTTT.

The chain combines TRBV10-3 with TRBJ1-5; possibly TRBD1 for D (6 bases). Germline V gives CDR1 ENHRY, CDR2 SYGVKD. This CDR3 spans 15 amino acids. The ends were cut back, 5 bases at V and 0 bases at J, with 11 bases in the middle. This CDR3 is CAISRDKYSNQPQHF. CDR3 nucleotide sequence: TGTGCCATCAGTCGGGACAAATATAGCAATCAGCCCCAGCATTTT.

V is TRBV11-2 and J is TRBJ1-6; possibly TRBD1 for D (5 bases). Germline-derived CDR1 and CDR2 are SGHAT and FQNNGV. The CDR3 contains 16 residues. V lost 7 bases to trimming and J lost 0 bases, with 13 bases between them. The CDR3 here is CASTRGGVSYNSPLHF. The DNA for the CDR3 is TGTGCCAGCACCCGGGGGGGGGTCTCCTATAATTCACCCCTCCACTTT.

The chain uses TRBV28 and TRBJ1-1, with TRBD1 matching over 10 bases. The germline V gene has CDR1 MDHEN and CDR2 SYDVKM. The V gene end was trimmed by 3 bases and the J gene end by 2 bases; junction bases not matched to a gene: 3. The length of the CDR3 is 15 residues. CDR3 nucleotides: TGTGCCAGCAGTTTTGAGACAGGGGGCAACACTGAAGCTTTCTTT. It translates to CASSFETGGNTEAFF. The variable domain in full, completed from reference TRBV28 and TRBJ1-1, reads DVKVTQSSRYLVKRTGEKVFLECVQDMDHENMFWYRQDPGLGLRLIYFSYDVKMKEKGDIPEGYSVSREKKERFSLILESASTNQTSMYLCASSFETGGNTEAFFGQGTRLTVV.

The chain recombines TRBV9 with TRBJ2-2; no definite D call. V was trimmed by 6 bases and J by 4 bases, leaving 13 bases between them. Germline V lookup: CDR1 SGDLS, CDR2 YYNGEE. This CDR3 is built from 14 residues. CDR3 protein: CASTEDLSTGELFF. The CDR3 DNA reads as TGTGCCAGCACCGAAGACTTATCCACCGGGGAGCTGTTTTTT.

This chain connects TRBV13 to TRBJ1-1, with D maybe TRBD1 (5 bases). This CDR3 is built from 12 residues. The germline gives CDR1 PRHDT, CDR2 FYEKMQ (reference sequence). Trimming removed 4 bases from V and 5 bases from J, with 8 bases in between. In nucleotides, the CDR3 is TGTGCCAGCAGCTCTCAGGGAACTGAAGCTTTCTTT. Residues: CASSSQGTEAFF.

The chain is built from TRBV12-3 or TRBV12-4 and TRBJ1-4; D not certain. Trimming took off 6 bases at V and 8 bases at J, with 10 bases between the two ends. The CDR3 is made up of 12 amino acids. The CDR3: CASSRGNEKLFF. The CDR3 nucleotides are TGTGCCAGCAGCCGAGGGAACGAAAAACTGTTTTTT.

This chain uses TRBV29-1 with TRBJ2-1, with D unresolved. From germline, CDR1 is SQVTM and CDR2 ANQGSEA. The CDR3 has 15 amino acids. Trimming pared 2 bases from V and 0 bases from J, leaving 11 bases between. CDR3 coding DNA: TGCAGCGTTGAACTACACCTGACCTCCTACAATGAGCAGTTCTTC. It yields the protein CSVELHLTSYNEQFF.

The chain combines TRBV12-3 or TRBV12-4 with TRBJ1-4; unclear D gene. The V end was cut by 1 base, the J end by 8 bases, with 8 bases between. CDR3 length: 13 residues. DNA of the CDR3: TGTGCCAGCAGTTTAGGTGTAACGGAAAAACTGTTTTTT. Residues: CASSLGVTEKLFF.

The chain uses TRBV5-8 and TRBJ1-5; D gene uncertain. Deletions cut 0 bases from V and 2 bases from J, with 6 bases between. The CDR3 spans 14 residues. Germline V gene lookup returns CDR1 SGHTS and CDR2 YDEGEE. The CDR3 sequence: CASSLGYGNQPQHF. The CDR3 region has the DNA TGTGCCAGCAGCTTGGGTTATGGCAATCAGCCCCAGCATTTT.

CDR3 bases: TGCGCCAGCAGTGATTGGGGGCTAGCGGGGGGGACAGATACGCAGTATTTT. It specifies CASSDWGLAGGTDTQYF. The chain is built from TRBV10-2 and TRBJ2-3, with 12 bases lining up with TRBD2. The CDR3 is made up of 17 amino acids. The germline V gene encodes CDR1 WSHSY and CDR2 SAAADI. After removal of 3 bases from V and 3 bases from J, the junction contained 7 bases not matched to a gene.

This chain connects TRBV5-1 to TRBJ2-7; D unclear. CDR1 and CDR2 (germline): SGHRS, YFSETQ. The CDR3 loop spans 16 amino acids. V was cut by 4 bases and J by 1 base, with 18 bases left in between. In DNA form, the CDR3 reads TGCGCCAGCAGCCCCATAGGAGACATCCCGTCCTACGAGCAGTACTTC. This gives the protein CASSPIGDIPSYEQYF.